This T cell receptor (beta chain) was identified in a study of cytomegalovirus exposure and HLA in healthy donors. The J segment lost 6 bases and the V segment lost 6 bases, leaving 8 bases of the junction unmatched. This CDR3 comprises 14 residues. CDR1 is SNHLY, CDR2 FYNNEI, per germline. Researchers ran the PCR with 60 Vbeta and 13 Jbeta primers. Clones were sequenced by immunoSEQ multiplex PCR, and TCRdb holds only the in-frame ones, with some missing. The sample has 130,000 to 150,000 clones; roughly 79% are singletons. The donors gave bone marrow, and they were healthy. The clonotype originates from a woman between 40 and 55 years old in good health and CMV-seropositive. The source material was PBMCs. The V gene is TRBV2, the J gene TRBJ2-3; 8 nucleotides agree with TRBD2. For the CDR3, the DNA is TGTGCCAGCAGACGGACTAGCTCAGAGGATACGCAGTATTTT. Its translation: CASRRTSSEDTQYF.